The 15 T cell receptor beta chains in this list originate from one sample, sequenced in a study of blood T cell repertoires in COVID-19. Measured with immunoSEQ multiplex PCR; TCRdb has only the in-frame clones, and not every one. The sample consists of about 89,000 clones, roughly 96% of them appearing once. Sequencing used peripheral blood. These receptors came from a human donor with active COVID-19. The donor label of this sample is uncertain.

The chain joins TRBV27 to TRBJ2-7, with TRBD1 matching over 9 bases. Looked up from germline, CDR1 is MNHEY and CDR2 is SMNVEV (reference sequence). The CDR3 runs to 16 residues. V gave up 6 bases and J gave up 3 bases; unmatched junction bases: 12. CDR3 in amino acids: CASSFSSGTGIYEQYF. CDR3 DNA sequence: TGTGCCAGCAGCTTTTCAAGCGGGACAGGGATCTACGAGCAGTACTTC.

This clone appeared once. V is TRBV7-2 and J is TRBJ2-2; D is possibly TRBD1 (6 bases). The germline V gene encodes CDR1 SGHTA and CDR2 FQGNSA. The CDR3 extends over 15 amino acids. V lost 5 bases and J 5 bases, leaving 15 bases between the germline ends. The CDR3 sequence: CASSHDRPETGELFF. CDR3 nucleotides: TGTGCCAGCAGCCACGACAGGCCCGAGACCGGGGAGCTGTTTTTT.

Only one count was recorded for this clone. V gene TRBV19 combines with J gene TRBJ2-2, with 7 bases fitting TRBD1. The CDR3 has 15 residues. From germline, CDR1 is LNHDA and CDR2 SQIVND (reference sequence). V lost 7 bases to trimming and J lost 1 base; unmatched junction nucleotides: 6. The CDR3 protein is CASTSGDRNTGELFF. CDR3 bases: TGTGCCAGTACATCCGGGGACAGGAACACCGGGGAGCTGTTTTTT.

The J gene is TRBJ1-2, the V gene TRBV7-9; D perhaps matches TRBD1 (5 bases). CDR3 length: 13 amino acids. V lost 0 bases and J lost 8, with 10 bases in between. Germline V gene sequence: CDR1 SEHNR, CDR2 FQNEAQ (reference sequence). The CDR3 protein is CASSLAGTGGYTF. The CDR3 coding sequence is TGTGCCAGCAGCTTAGCGGGGACTGGAGGCTACACCTTC.

The chain joins TRBV9 to TRBJ1-2, with 8 bases aligning to TRBD1. After removal of 3 bases from V and 8 bases from J, the junction contained 12 bases not matched to a gene. The CDR3 loop spans 15 amino acids. CDR1 and CDR2 (germline): SGDLS, YYNGEE. Here the CDR3 reads CASSANLEQGGGYTF. The CDR3 DNA sequence: TGTGCCAGCAGCGCCAATCTGGAACAGGGGGGAGGCTACACCTTC.

The chain combines TRBV3-1 (or the pseudogene TRBV3-2) with TRBJ2-1, with 7 positions matching TRBD1. V shed 1 base and J 4 bases; nucleotides not matched to a gene: 4. CDR3 size: 15 residues. Germline CDR1 reads LGHDT; CDR2 reads YNNKEL (reference sequence). The CDR3 spells CASSQVPGGYNEQFF. The CDR3, as DNA: TGTGCCAGCAGCCAAGTTCCAGGGGGATACAATGAGCAGTTCTTC.

V and J are TRBV7-2 and TRBJ2-3, with a weak D call TRBD1 (5 bases). V lost 5 bases and J lost 0, with 15 bases in between. CDR1 and CDR2 from the germline V gene are SGHTA and FQGNSA. This CDR3 region has 16 residues. The CDR3 region has the DNA TGTGCCAGCAGCCTTAATAGGGGTACCAGCACAGATACGCAGTATTTT. Its protein product is CASSLNRGTSTDTQYF.

The chain carries TRBV3-1 (or the pseudogene TRBV3-2) and TRBJ1-4, with D possibly being TRBD1 (6 bases). With 3 bases removed from V and 4 bases from J, the gap between germline ends came to 12 bases. There are 15 residues in the CDR3. Germline CDR1 LGHDT, CDR2 YNNKEL (reference sequence). The CDR3, as DNA: TGTGCCAGCAGCCAGAATACAGGGTATAATGAAAAACTGTTTTTT. It specifies CASSQNTGYNEKLFF.

CDR3 sequence: CASSLDFANTGELFF. The CDR3, as DNA: TGCGCCAGCAGCTTGGACTTCGCGAACACCGGGGAGCTGTTTTTT. The rearrangement joins TRBV5-1 to TRBJ2-2, with D unclear. Germline V CDR1 and CDR2: SGHRS, YFSETQ. The CDR3 totals 15 residues. Trimming stripped 0 bases from V and 0 bases from J, with 6 bases between. Supplemented by reference TRBV5-1 and TRBJ2-2, the full variable domain reads KAGVTQTPRYLIKTRGQQVTLSCSPISGHRSVSWYQQTPGQGLQFLFEYFSETQRNKGNFPGRFSGRQFSNSRSEMNVSTLELGDSALYLCASSLDFANTGELFFGEGSRLTVL.

The gene calls are TRBV5-4 and TRBJ1-2, with 12 bases fitting TRBD1. CDR3 size: 17 residues. With V trimmed by 4 bases and J by 0 bases, 7 bases remained unmatched. CDR1 is SGHNT and CDR2 is YYREEE in the germline V gene (reference sequence). The CDR3 here is CASSGRDRGRANYGYTF. DNA for the CDR3: TGTGCCAGCAGCGGCCGGGACAGGGGGCGAGCTAACTATGGCTACACCTTC. Together with reference TRBV5-4 and TRBJ1-2, the CDR3 gives the full variable domain: ETGVTQSPTHLIKTRGQQVTLRCSSQSGHNTVSWYQQALGQGPQFIFQYYREEENGRGNFPPRFSGLQFPNYSSELNVNALELDDSALYLCASSGRDRGRANYGYTFGSGTRLTVV.

The chain links TRBV11-2 to TRBJ2-7; 11 nucleotides align to TRBD1. J gave up 9 bases and V 6 bases, and 10 bases lay outside the gene matches. From germline, CDR1 is SGHAT and CDR2 FQNNGV. The CDR3 covers 14 residues. CDR3 nucleotide sequence: TGTGCCAGCAGAGACCTCTGGGACAGGGGGAGGCAGTACTTC. Residues: CASRDLWDRGRQYF.

The V gene is TRBV6-5, the J gene TRBJ1-3; D unresolved. Per germline, CDR1 MNHEY and CDR2 SVGAGI. This CDR3 has 14 residues. Deletions cut 4 bases from V and 2 bases from J, with 9 bases between. CDR3 amino acids: CASSWKGAGNTIYF. CDR3 sequence (DNA): TGTGCCAGCAGTTGGAAGGGAGCTGGAAACACCATATATTTT.

This chain joins TRBV5-1 and TRBJ2-5; D unclear. Trimming took off 4 bases at V and 7 bases at J, with 17 bases between the two ends. CDR3 length: 14 amino acids. The germline V gene encodes CDR1 SGHRS and CDR2 YFSETQ. CDR3 coding DNA: TGCGCCAGCAGCCCAAGAGATTCAAGAGTGACCCAGTACTTC. This translates into CASSPRDSRVTQYF.

Only one count was recorded for this clone. J is TRBJ2-3 and V is TRBV7-8, with D possibly matching TRBD1 (6 bases). Trimming shortened V by 5 bases and J by 6 bases, and 12 bases separated the two germline ends. The CDR3 is made up of 13 amino acids. Germline CDR1 and CDR2: SGHVS and FQNEAQ. The CDR3 DNA reads TGTGCCAGCAGCATTTGGACAGCCGATACGCAGTATTTT. Translation: CASSIWTADTQYF.

J is TRBJ2-7 and V is TRBV15, with TRBD1 identical over 8 bases. The CDR3 has 15 amino acids. From germline, CDR1 is LNHNV and CDR2 YYDKDF (reference sequence). Unmatched junction bases numbered 7, after V lost 1 base and J lost 5 bases. CDR3 residues: CATSRAGTGGHEQYF. The CDR3 DNA reads TGTGCCACCAGCAGAGCCGGGACAGGCGGTCACGAGCAGTACTTC.